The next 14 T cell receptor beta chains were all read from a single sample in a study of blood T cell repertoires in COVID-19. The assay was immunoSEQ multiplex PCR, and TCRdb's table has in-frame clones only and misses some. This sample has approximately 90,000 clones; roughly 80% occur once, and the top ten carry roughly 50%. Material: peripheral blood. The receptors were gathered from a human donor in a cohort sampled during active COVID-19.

Here the CDR3 reads CASSLAQGREKLFF. The CDR3 region has the DNA TGTGCCAGCAGCTTAGCGCAGGGCCGCGAAAAACTGTTTTTT. This chain links TRBV11-2 with TRBJ1-4; perhaps TRBD1 as D (5 bases). CDR3 size: 14 residues. Germline CDR1 SGHAT, CDR2 FQNNGV. V was pared by 1 base and J by 8 bases, with 11 bases between.

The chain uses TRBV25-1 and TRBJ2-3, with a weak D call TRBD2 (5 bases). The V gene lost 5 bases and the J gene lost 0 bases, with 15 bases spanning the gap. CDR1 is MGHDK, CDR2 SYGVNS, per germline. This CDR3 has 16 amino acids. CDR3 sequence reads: CASSSYGSASTDTQYF. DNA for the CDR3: TGTGCCAGCAGTTCGTACGGTAGCGCAAGCACAGATACGCAGTATTTT.

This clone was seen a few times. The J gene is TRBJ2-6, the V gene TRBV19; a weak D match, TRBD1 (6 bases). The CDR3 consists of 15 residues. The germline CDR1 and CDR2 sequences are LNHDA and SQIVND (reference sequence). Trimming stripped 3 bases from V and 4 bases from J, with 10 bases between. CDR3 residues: CASSMTGVGANVLTF. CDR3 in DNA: TGTGCCAGTAGTATGACAGGCGTCGGGGCCAACGTCCTGACTTTC.

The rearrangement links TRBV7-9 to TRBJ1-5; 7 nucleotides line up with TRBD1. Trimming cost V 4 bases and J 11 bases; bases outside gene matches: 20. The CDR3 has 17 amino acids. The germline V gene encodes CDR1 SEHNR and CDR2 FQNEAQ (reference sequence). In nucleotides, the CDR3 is TGTGCCAGCAGCTCCATACGGGGCGGGACAGAGCCCGAGGCCCAGCATTTT. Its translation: CASSSIRGGTEPEAQHF.

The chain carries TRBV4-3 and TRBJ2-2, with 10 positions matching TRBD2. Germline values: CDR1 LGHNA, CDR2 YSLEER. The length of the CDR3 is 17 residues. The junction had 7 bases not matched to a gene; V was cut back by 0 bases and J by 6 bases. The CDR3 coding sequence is TGCGCCAGCAGCCAAGATCCTAGCGGGGGCGTCTCCGGGGAGCTGTTTTTT. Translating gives CASSQDPSGGVSGELFF.

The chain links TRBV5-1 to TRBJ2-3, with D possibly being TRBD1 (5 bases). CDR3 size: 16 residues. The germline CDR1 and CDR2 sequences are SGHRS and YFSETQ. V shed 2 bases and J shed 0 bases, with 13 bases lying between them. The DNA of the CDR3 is TGCGCCAGCAGCTTCGTAGGGGCAGGTAGCACAGATACGCAGTATTTT. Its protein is CASSFVGAGSTDTQYF.

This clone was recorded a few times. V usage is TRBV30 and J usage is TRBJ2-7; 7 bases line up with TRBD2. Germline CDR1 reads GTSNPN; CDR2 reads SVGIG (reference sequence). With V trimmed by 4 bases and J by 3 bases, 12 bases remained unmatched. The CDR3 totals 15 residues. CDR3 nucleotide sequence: TGTGCCTGGAACAAACTAGCGCCCGGGGGCTACGAGCAGTACTTC. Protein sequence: CAWNKLAPGGYEQYF.

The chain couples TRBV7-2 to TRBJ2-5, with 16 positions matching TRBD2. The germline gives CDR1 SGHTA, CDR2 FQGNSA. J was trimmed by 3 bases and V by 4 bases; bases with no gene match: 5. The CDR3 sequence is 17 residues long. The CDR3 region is CASSSPGLAGGKETQYF. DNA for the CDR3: TGTGCCAGCAGCTCCCCGGGACTAGCGGGAGGGAAAGAGACCCAGTACTTC.

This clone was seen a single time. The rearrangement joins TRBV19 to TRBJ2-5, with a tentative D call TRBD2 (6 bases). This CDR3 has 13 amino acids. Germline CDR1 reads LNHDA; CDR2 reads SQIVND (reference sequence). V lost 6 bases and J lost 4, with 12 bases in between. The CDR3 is CASRISGGETQYF. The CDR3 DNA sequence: TGTGCCAGTAGGATTAGCGGCGGAGAGACCCAGTACTTC. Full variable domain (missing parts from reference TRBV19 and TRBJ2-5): DGGITQSPKYLFRKEGQNVTLSCEQNLNHDAMYWYRQDPGQGLRLIYYSQIVNDFQKGDIAEGYSVSREKKESFPLTVTSAQKNPTAFYLCASRISGGETQYFGPGTRLLVL.

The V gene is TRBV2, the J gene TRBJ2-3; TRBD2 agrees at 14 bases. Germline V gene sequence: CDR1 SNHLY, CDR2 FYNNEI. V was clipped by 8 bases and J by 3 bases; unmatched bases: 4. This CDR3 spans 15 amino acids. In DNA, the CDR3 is TGTGCCAGCGTTGGGACTAGCGGGAGAACAGATACGCAGTATTTT. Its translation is CASVGTSGRTDTQYF.

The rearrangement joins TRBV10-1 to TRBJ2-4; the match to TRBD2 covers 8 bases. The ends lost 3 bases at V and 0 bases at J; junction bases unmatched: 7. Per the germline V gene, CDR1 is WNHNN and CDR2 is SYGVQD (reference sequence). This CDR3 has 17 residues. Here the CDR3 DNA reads TGCGCCAGCAGTGAACGGGGGGGACTGGAAGCCAAAAACATTCAGTACTTC. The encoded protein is CASSERGGLEAKNIQYF.

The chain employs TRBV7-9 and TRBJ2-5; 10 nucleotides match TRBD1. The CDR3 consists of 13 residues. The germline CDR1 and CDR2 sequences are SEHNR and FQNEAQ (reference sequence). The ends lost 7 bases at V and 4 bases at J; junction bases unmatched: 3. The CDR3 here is CASNDRGRETQYF. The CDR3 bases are TGTGCCAGCAACGACAGGGGGCGAGAGACCCAGTACTTC.

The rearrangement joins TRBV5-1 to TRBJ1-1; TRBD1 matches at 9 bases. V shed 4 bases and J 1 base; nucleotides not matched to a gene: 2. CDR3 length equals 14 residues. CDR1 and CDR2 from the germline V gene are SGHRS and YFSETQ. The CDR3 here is CASSGQGRNTEAFF. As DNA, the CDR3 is TGCGCCAGCAGCGGACAGGGGCGGAACACTGAAGCTTTCTTT.

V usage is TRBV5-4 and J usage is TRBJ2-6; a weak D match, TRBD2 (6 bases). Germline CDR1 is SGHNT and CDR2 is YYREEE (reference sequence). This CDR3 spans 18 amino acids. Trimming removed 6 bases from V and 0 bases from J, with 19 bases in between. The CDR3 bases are TGTGCCAGCACGCGGGGCCTCCCTCTCCTCTCTGGGGCCAACGTCCTGACTTTC. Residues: CASTRGLPLLSGANVLTF.